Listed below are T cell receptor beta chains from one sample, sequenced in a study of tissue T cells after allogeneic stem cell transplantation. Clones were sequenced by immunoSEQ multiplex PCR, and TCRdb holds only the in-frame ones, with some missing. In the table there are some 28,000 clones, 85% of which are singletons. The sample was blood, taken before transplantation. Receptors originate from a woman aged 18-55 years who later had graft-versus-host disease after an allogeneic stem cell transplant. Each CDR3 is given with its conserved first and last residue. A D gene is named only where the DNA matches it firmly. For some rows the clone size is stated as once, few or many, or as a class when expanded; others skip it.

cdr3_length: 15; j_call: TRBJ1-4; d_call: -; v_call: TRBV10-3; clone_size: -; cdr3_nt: TGTGCCATCAGTGAGCCCGAAAGGGGTACGGAAAAACTGTTTTTT; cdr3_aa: CAISEPERGTEKLFF
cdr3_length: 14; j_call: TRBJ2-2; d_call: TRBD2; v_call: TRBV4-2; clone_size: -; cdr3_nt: TGTGCCAGCAGCCAAGGGGGAGGGGCCGGGGAGCTGTTTTTT; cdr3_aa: CASSQGGGAGELFF
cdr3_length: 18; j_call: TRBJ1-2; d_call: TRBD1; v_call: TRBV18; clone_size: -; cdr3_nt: TGTGCCAGCTCTCTTAATTTTCCCCAGACAGGGCCGAACTATGGCTACACCTTC; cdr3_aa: CASSLNFPQTGPNYGYTF
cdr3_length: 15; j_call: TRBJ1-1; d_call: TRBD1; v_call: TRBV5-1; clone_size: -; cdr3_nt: TGCGCCAGCAGCCAACGGACAGGGAGCGGCGGTGAAGCTTTCTTT; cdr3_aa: CASSQRTGSGGEAFF
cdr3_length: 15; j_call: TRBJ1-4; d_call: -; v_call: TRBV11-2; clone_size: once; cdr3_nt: TGTGCCAGCAGCCGTAAGACGGGGGAGGGTGAAAAACTGTTTTTT; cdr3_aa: CASSRKTGEGEKLFF
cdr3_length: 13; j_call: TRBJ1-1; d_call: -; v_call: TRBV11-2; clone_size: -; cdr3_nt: TGTGCCAGCAGCTTACAGTTTAACACTGAAGCTTTCTTT; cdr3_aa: CASSLQFNTEAFF
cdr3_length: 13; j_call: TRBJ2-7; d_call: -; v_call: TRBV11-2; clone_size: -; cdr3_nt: TGTGCCAGCAGCGTGGGGGCAGCCTACGAGCAGTACTTC; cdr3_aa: CASSVGAAYEQYF
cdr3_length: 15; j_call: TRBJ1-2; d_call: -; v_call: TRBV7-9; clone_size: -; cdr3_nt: TGTGCCAGCAGCTTAGCCGGGACATTCAACTATGGCTACACCTTC; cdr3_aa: CASSLAGTFNYGYTF
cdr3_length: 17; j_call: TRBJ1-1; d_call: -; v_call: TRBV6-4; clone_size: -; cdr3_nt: TGTGCCAGCAGTGACTTCTGGAGGGCCGAGGAAAACACTGAAGCTTTCTTT; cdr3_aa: CASSDFWRAEENTEAFF
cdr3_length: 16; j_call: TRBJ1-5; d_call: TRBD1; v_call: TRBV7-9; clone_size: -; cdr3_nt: TGTGCCAGCAGCCCTCAGGGGGCGGCTGGCAATCAGCCCCAGCATTTT; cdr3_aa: CASSPQGAAGNQPQHF
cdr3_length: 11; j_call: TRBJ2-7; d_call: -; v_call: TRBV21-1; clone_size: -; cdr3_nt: TGTGCCAGCAGCGCCCACTACGAGCAGTACTTC; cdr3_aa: CASSAHYEQYF
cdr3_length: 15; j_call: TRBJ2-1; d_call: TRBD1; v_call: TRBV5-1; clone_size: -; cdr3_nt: TGCGCCAGCAGCTTGGGGGGGACAGGGAACAGTGAGCAGTTCTTC; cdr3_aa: CASSLGGTGNSEQFF
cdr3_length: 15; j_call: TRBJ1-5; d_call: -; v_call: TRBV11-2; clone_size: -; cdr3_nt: TGTGCCAGCAGCTTAGAAAGGGGTAGCAATCAGCCCCAGCATTTT; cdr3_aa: CASSLERGSNQPQHF
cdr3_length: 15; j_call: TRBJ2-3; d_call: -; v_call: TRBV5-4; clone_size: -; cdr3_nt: TGTGCCAGCAGCTCGGAGGGGGGGCGCACAGATACGCAGTATTTT; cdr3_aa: CASSSEGGRTDTQYF
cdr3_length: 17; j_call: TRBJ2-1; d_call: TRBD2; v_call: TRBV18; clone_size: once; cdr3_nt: TGTGCCAGCTCACCCCGCCGGTCTAGCGGGGGTGACAATGAGCAGTTCTTC; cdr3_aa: CASSPRRSSGGDNEQFF
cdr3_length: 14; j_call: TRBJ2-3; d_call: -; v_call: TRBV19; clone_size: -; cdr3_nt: TGTGCCAGTCGAAGACAGTTGAGCACAGATACGCAGTATTTT; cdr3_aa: CASRRQLSTDTQYF
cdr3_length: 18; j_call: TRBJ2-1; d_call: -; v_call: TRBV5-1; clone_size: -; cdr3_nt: TGCGCCAGCAGCAACCCCGCCAATACCTTTGACTCCTACAATGAGCAGTTCTTC; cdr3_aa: CASSNPANTFDSYNEQFF
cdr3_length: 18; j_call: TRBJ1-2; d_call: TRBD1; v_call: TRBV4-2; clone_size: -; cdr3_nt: TGTGCCAGCAGCTCACCATTAGACCCCGGGGACAGGGTAGCTGGCTACACCTTC; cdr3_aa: CASSSPLDPGDRVAGYTF
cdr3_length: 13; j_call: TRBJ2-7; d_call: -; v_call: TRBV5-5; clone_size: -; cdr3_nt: TGTGCCAGCAGCCTAGAGGACTCCTACGAGCAGTACTTC; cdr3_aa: CASSLEDSYEQYF
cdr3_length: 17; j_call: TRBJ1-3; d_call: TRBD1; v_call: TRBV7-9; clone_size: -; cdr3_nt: TGTGCCAGCAGCATCCCGGACAGGGAACTCTCTGGAAACACCATATATTTT; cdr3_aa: CASSIPDRELSGNTIYF
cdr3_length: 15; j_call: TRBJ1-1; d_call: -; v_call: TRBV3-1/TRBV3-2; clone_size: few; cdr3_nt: TGTGCCAGCAGCCGGCAAGGAGAGGGGAACACTGAAGCTTTCTTT; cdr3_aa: CASSRQGEGNTEAFF
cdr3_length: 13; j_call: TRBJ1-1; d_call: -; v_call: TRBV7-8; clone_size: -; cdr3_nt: TGTGCCAGCAGCTTAGCCAGAAGGACTGAAGCTTTCTTT; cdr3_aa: CASSLARRTEAFF
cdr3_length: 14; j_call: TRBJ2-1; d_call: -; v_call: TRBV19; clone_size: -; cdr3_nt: TGTGCCAGTAGTATGGAGGACAGCTACAATGAGCAGTTCTTC; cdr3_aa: CASSMEDSYNEQFF
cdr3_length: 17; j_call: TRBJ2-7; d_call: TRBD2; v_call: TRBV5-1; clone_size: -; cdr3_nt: TGCGCCAGCAGCTTGGCCGGAGCGCGGGAGGGCCGCAACGAGCAGTACTTC; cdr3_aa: CASSLAGAREGRNEQYF
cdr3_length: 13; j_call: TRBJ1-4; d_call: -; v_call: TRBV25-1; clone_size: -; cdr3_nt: TGTGCCAGCAGTGGGGGAATGGATGAAAAACTGTTTTTT; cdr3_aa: CASSGGMDEKLFF
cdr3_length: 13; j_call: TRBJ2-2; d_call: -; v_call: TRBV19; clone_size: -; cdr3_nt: TGTGCCAGTAGTAGGGGGGTCACCGGGGAGCTGTTTTTT; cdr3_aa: CASSRGVTGELFF
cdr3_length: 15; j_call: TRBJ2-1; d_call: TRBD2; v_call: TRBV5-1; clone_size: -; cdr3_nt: TGCGCCAGCAGCTTGGTAGCGGGAGCGGACGGTGAGCAGTTCTTC; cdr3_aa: CASSLVAGADGEQFF
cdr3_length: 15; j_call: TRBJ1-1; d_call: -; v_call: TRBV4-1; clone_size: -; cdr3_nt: TGCGCCAGCAGCCATCCCGGGCAGGGGAACACTGAAGCTTTCTTT; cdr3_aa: CASSHPGQGNTEAFF
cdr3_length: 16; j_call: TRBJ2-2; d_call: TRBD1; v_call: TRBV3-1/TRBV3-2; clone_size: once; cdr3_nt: TGTGCCAGCAGCCCGAGGGACAGAGAGAACACCGGGGAGCTGTTTTTT; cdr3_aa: CASSPRDRENTGELFF
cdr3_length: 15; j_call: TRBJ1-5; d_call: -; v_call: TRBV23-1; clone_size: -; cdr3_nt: TGCGCCAGCGGTATATTCGGGGTAGCGGGCGAGCCCCAGCATTTT; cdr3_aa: CASGIFGVAGEPQHF
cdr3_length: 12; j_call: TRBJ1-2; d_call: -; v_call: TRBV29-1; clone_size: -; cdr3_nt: TGCTCGGGTGGCCAGGACTTCTATGGCTACACCTTC; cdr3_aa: CSGGQDFYGYTF
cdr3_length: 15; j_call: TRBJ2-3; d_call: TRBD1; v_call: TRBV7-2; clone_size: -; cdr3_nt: TGTGCCAGCAGCTTAGGACAGGGGGGCACAGATACGCAGTATTTT; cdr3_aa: CASSLGQGGTDTQYF
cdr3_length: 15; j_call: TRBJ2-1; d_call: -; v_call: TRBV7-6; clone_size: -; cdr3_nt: TGTGCCAGCAGCTTAAGTCCGACAGAAGAGAATGAGCAGTTCTTC; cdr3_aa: CASSLSPTEENEQFF
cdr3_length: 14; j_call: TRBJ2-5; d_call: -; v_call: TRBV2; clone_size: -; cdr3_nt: TGTGCCAGCAGTGAGCGACTTAGCTGGGAGACCCAGTACTTC; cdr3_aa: CASSERLSWETQYF
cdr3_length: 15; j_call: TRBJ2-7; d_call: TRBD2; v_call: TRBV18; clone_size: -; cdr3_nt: TGTGCCAGCTCTCCAGATAGCGGGAGGGCCGACGAGCAGTACTTC; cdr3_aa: CASSPDSGRADEQYF
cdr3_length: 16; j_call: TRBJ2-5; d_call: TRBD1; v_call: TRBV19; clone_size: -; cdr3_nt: TGTGCCAGTAGTACCGGTTGGGGACAGGAGCAAGAGACCCAGTACTTC; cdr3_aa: CASSTGWGQEQETQYF
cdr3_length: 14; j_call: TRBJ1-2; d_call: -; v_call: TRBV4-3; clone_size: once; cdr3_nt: TGCGCCAGCAGCCAAGAAGGAGGATGGGGTGGCTACACCTTC; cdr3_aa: CASSQEGGWGGYTF
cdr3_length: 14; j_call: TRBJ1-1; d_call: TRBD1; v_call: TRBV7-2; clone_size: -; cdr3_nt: TGTGCCAGCAGCCCCCGGACAGGCAACACTGAAGCTTTCTTT; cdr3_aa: CASSPRTGNTEAFF
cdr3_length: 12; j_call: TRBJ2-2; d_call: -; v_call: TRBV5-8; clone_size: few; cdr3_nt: TGTGCCAGCAACAGGGACCCCGGGGAGCTGTTTTTT; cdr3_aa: CASNRDPGELFF
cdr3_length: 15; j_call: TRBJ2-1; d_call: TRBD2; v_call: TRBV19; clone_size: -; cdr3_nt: TGTGCCAGTATACAGGGGCCGGGACTAGCGAATGAGCAGTTCTTC; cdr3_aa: CASIQGPGLANEQFF
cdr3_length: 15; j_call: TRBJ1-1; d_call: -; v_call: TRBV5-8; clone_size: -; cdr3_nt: TGTGCCAGCAGCCGACACCTCCAGGGGTTTACTGAAGCTTTCTTT; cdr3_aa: CASSRHLQGFTEAFF
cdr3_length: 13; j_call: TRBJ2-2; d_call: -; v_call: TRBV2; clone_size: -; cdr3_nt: TGTGCCAGCAGTGAAGGGGGGGCCGGGGAGCTGTTTTTT; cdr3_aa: CASSEGGAGELFF
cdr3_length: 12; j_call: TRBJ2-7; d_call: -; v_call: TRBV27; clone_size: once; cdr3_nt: TGTGCCAGCAGTCAGACCACCTACGAGCAGTACTTC; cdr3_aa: CASSQTTYEQYF
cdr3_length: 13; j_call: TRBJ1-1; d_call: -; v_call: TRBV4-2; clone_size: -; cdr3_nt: TGTGCCAGCAGCCAAGAGGAGGGAACTGAAGCTTTCTTT; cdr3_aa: CASSQEEGTEAFF
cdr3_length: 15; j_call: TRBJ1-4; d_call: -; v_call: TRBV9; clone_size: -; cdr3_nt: TGTGCCAGCAGCGTCGCCGGGACGAATAATGAAAAACTGTTTTTT; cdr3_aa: CASSVAGTNNEKLFF
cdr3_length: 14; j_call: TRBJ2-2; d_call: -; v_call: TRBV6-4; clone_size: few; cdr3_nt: TGTGCCAGCAGTGACGGGACAAACACCGGGGAGCTGTTTTTT; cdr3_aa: CASSDGTNTGELFF
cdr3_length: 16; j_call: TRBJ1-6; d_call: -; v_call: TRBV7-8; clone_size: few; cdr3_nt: TGTGCCAGCAGCCCGAAGGCGGGATCCTATAATTCACCCCTCCACTTT; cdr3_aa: CASSPKAGSYNSPLHF
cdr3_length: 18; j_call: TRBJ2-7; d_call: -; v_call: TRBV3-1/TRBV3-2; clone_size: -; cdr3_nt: TGTGCCAGCAGCCAATGGAGGCGGCAACCGGGACGGGGGTACGAGCAGTACTTC; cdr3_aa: CASSQWRRQPGRGYEQYF
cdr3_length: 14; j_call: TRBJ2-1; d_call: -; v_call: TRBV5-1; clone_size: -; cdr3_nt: TGCGCCAGCAGCTTCAAGGGTGGGATCTATGAGCAGTTCTTC; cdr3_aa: CASSFKGGIYEQFF
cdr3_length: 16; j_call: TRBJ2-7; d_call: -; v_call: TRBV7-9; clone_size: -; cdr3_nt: TGTGCCAGCAGCTTAGGAGGACGTGTACCTAACTACGAGCAGTACTTC; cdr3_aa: CASSLGGRVPNYEQYF
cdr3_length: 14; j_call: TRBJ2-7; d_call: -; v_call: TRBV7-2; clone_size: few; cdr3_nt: TGTGCCAGCAGCCGGGACCTCCTCGGCTACGAGCAGTACTTC; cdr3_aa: CASSRDLLGYEQYF
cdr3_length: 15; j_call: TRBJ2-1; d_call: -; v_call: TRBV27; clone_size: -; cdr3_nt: TGTGCCAGCAGTTCTCCCCACTTAAGCTACAATGAGCAGTTCTTC; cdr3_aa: CASSSPHLSYNEQFF